Listed below are T cell receptor beta chains from one sample, sequenced in a study of T cells in Graves' hyperthyroidism and ophthalmopathy. Using its own MiXCR run on the multiplex PCR reads, TCRdb lists one record per CDR3 protein. This table has about 99,000 distinct CDR3 sequences, approximately 50% appearing once. The sample taken for sequencing was blood. The source is a man in his forties or fifties with Graves' hyperthyroidism. Both conserved end residues are part of each CDR3. The D gene is left open where the match is weak. Only part of the rows carry a size: once, few, many, or a class if the clone is expanded.

V gene	J gene	clone size	D gene	CDR3 protein	CDR3 DNA
TRBV20-1	TRBJ2-1	once	TRBD2	CSARTSGYNEQFF	TGCAGTGCAAGGACTAGCGGCTACAATGAGCAGTTCTTC
TRBV2	TRBJ2-5	once	TRBD2	CASSDGGTSGQETQYF	TGTGCCAGCAGTGACGGGGGGACTAGCGGCCAAGAGACCCAGTACTTC
TRBV20-1	TRBJ1-2	many	NA	CSARDPGRIYGYTF	TGCAGTGCTAGAGATCCTGGCAGGATCTATGGCTACACCTTC
TRBV20-1	TRBJ1-3	many	NA	CSAREENTIYF	TGCAGTGCTAGGGAAGAAAACACCATATATTTT
TRBV24-1	TRBJ2-1	NA	TRBD2	CATSASGRGINNEQFF	TGTGCCACCAGTGCCAGCGGGCGGGGGATAAACAATGAGCAGTTCTTC
TRBV2	TRBJ2-1	many	NA	CASNRGKNEQFF	TGTGCCAGCAATCGGGGGAAGAATGAGCAGTTCTTC
TRBV7-9	TRBJ2-1	many	NA	CASSLGQPYNEQFF	TGTGCCAGCAGCTTAGGGCAGCCCTACAATGAGCAGTTCTTC
TRBV7-9	TRBJ2-1	many	TRBD2	CASSFRSSGGDEQFF	TGTGCCAGCAGCTTTCGATCTAGCGGGGGGGATGAGCAGTTCTTC
TRBV7-2	TRBJ2-1	many	NA	CASSLTVGEQFF	TGTGCCAGCAGCTTAACCGTAGGAGAGCAGTTCTTC
TRBV10-3	TRBJ2-1	NA	NA	CASSLLFGSPEQFF	TGTGCCAGCTCCCTTTTGTTCGGGAGTCCTGAGCAGTTCTTC
TRBV2	TRBJ2-7	NA	NA	CASSDVLDSYEQYF	TGTGCCAGCAGTGATGTACTGGACTCCTACGAGCAGTACTTC
TRBV6-1	TRBJ1-1	many	NA	CASSVSPVAFF	TGTGCCAGCAGTGTCTCGCCGGTAGCTTTCTTT
TRBV19	TRBJ1-5	many	NA	CASKEAADNQPQHF	TGTGCCAGTAAGGAGGCGGCGGACAATCAGCCCCAGCATTTT
TRBV7-2	TRBJ2-1	once	NA	CASSLGYVSTDTQFF	TGTGCCAGCAGTTTAGGCTACGTTAGCACAGATACGCAGTTCTTC
TRBV20-1	TRBJ2-1	NA	NA	CSARRSKSSYNVQFF	TGCAGTGCTAGAAGGTCGAAGTCCTCCTACAATGTGCAGTTCTTC
TRBV25-1	TRBJ1-1	many	TRBD1	CASSAGTGPYTEAFF	TGTGCCAGCAGTGCCGGGACAGGGCCCTACACTGAAGCTTTCTTT
TRBV7-2	TRBJ1-2	NA	NA	CASSPLTSGGANYGYTF	TGTGCCAGCAGCCCGTTGACTAGCGGGGGAGCTAACTATGGCTACACCTTC
TRBV4-1	TRBJ1-2	many	NA	CASSPRGTGSYGYTF	TGCGCCAGCAGCCCACGGGGAACCGGTAGTTATGGCTACACCTTC
TRBV10-3	TRBJ1-2	NA	NA	CAISESSGEYGYTF	TGTGCCATCAGTGAATCGAGCGGGGAATATGGCTACACCTTC
TRBV6-2/TRBV6-3	TRBJ2-2	many	NA	CASSYDDLANTGELFF	TGTGCCAGCAGTTACGATGACCTCGCGAACACCGGGGAGCTGTTTTTT
TRBV19	TRBJ2-6	NA	NA	CASSMQVSEANVLTF	TGCGCCAGTAGTATGCAGGTCTCTGAGGCCAACGTCCTGACTTTC
TRBV9	TRBJ2-7	many	NA	CASSVGVGQGSVEDEQYF	TGTGCCAGCAGCGTAGGCGTCGGGCAGGGGTCGGTTGAGGACGAGCAGTACTTC
TRBV20-1	TRBJ1-1	NA	TRBD1	CSARGTGGWEAFF	TGCAGTGCTAGGGGGACAGGGGGCTGGGAAGCTTTCTTT
TRBV2	TRBJ1-1	many	NA	CASTPRPQGGNTEAFF	TGTGCCAGCACTCCGAGGCCCCAGGGAGGGAACACTGAAGCTTTCTTT
TRBV7-9	TRBJ2-4	NA	TRBD2	CASSQDSLAGVGFKNIQYF	TGTGCCAGCAGCCAAGATTCACTAGCGGGAGTGGGGTTCAAAAACATTCAGTACTTC
TRBV12-3/TRBV12-4	TRBJ2-3	NA	NA	CASSCSGTQYF	TGTGCCAGCAGTTGTTCCGGGACGCAGTATTTT
TRBV29-1	TRBJ2-3	NA	TRBD2	CSVGGTSGGNTQYF	TGCAGCGTTGGCGGGACTAGCGGGGGGAATACGCAGTATTTT
TRBV2	TRBJ2-3	many	NA	CASTFGGPFDTQYF	TGTGCCAGCACTTTTGGGGGCCCATTTGATACGCAGTATTTT
TRBV5-1	TRBJ1-5	NA	TRBD1	CASSLGQGVPQPQHF	TGCGCCAGCAGCTTGGGACAGGGAGTACCACAGCCCCAGCATTTT
TRBV4-3	TRBJ2-7	many	NA	CASSQDTGLLSYEQYF	TGCGCCAGCAGCCAAGATACTGGACTCCTCTCCTACGAGCAGTACTTC
TRBV5-5	TRBJ2-5	few	TRBD1	CASSPSPGTGETQYF	TGTGCCAGCAGCCCGAGTCCCGGGACAGGGGAGACCCAGTACTTC
TRBV4-2	TRBJ2-7	many	TRBD1	CASSLAQGAREQYF	TGTGCCAGCAGCCTTGCACAGGGGGCACGCGAGCAGTACTTC
TRBV12-3/TRBV12-4	TRBJ2-1	many	TRBD2	CASSSTGLAVGLNEQFF	TGTGCCAGCAGTTCAACCGGACTAGCGGTAGGGCTCAATGAGCAGTTCTTC
TRBV20-1	TRBJ2-5	NA	TRBD1	CSARGGTGGSLGTQYF	TGCAGTGCTAGAGGAGGGACAGGGGGCTCCCTGGGGACCCAGTATTTC
TRBV20-1	TRBJ1-1	many	TRBD1	CSARDGRDSANTEAFF	TGCAGTGCTAGAGATGGACGGGACAGTGCGAACACTGAAGCTTTCTTT
TRBV7-2	TRBJ1-2	many	NA	CASRPGRSNYGYTF	TGTGCCAGCAGGCCAGGGCGTTCTAACTATGGCTACACCTTC
TRBV29-1	TRBJ2-2	many	NA	CSARRSVDGTGELFF	TGCAGCGCCCGTCGGTCAGTAGACGGAACCGGGGAGCTGTTTTTT
TRBV7-6	TRBJ2-7	NA	TRBD1	CASSLRDRGGEQYF	TGTGCCAGCAGCCTCCGGGACAGGGGTGGCGAGCAGTACTTC
TRBV7-8	TRBJ1-1	many	TRBD1	CASSPKDREKEAFF	TGTGCCAGCAGCCCGAAAGACAGGGAAAAGGAAGCTTTCTTT
TRBV7-9	TRBJ2-1	many	TRBD2	CTSSSNPTGRLAGGSYNEQFF	TGTACCAGCAGCTCTAACCCGACAGGCCGACTAGCGGGAGGGTCCTACAATGAGCAGTTCTTC
TRBV25-1	TRBJ1-2	NA	NA	CASSESYGYTF	TGTGCCAGCAGTGAATCATATGGCTACACCTTC
TRBV9	TRBJ2-3	NA	NA	CASSQAVGSSYTQYF	TGTGCCAGCAGCCAAGCGGTTGGTAGCAGCTATACGCAGTATTTT
TRBV15	TRBJ2-3	NA	TRBD1	CATSSDVPGQGSADTRYF	TGTGCCACCAGCAGTGATGTCCCCGGACAGGGGAGCGCAGATACGCGGTATTTT
TRBV7-6	TRBJ2-3	many	NA	CASSLGDTDTQYF	TGTGCCAGCAGCTTAGGAGATACAGATACGCAGTATTTT
TRBV20-1	TRBJ2-3	many	TRBD2	CSAGTSGGPVTQYF	TGCAGTGCCGGTACTAGCGGGGGCCCGGTTACGCAGTATTTT
TRBV3-1	TRBJ2-1	many	NA	CASSQDPASYNEQFF	TGTGCCAGCAGCCAAGACCCCGCATCCTACAATGAGCAGTTCTTC
TRBV2	TRBJ2-2	NA	TRBD1	CASRVGTGAGNTGELFF	TGTGCCAGCAGGGTCGGGACAGGGGCTGGAAACACCGGGGAGCTGTTTTTT
TRBV7-9	TRBJ2-1	many	TRBD2	CASSQIRGGLDNEQFF	TGTGCCAGCAGCCAAATACGGGGGGGCCTGGACAATGAGCAGTTCTTC
TRBV29-1	TRBJ1-5	once	NA	CSVGFTQHF	TGTAGCGTTGGTTTTACCCAGCATTTT